The 24 T cell receptor beta chains in this list originate from one sample, sequenced in a study of beta chain features in type 1 diabetes. Study results and caveats: All four CD4+ subsets from Type 1 diabetes patients carried moderately but significantly shorter TCRB CDR3s.

No antigen has been identified for these receptors. Reverse transcription of all isolated RNA meant that expressed TCRB transcripts were sequenced. Generated by immunoSEQ multiplex PCR, the TCRdb table keeps only in-frame clones and is missing some. The sample has some 660,000 clones; around 15% are singletons. The specimen was naive CD4+ T cells from blood. The receptors here all came from a man aged 18 to 29 with type 1 diabetes.

J is TRBJ2-3 and V is TRBV10-3; TRBD2 matches at 13 bases. This CDR3 is 16 amino acids long. V lost 3 bases to trimming and J lost 4 bases; unmatched junction nucleotides: 4. Germline V gene sequence: CDR1 ENHRY, CDR2 SYGVKD. The CDR3 protein is CAISDRTSGSSDTQYF. The CDR3 bases are TGTGCCATCAGTGACCGGACTAGCGGGAGCTCAGATACGCAGTATTTT.

This clone was found a few times. The genes are TRBV2 and TRBJ2-2; D gene uncertain. Looked up from germline, CDR1 is SNHLY and CDR2 is FYNNEI. Trimming took 7 bases from V and 5 from J, leaving 8 bases between them. The CDR3 is made up of 12 amino acids. CDR3 sequence: CASTLETGELFF. DNA of the CDR3: TGTGCCAGCACCTTAGAGACCGGGGAGCTGTTTTTT. Combining the CDR3 with reference TRBV2 and TRBJ2-2 gives the whole variable domain EPEVTQTPSHQVTQMGQEVILRCVPISNHLYFYWYRQILGQKVEFLVSFYNNEISEKSEIFDDQFSVERPDGSNFTLKIRSTKLEDSAMYFCASTLETGELFFGEGSRLTVL.

The V gene is TRBV12-5, the J gene TRBJ2-5, with unresolved D. The CDR3 length is 13 residues. Germline V gene sequence: CDR1 LGHNT, CDR2 FRNRAP. V gave up 3 bases and J gave up 5 bases, with 10 bases separating them. The CDR3 reads CASGLSNKETQYF. In nucleotides, the CDR3 is TGTGCTAGTGGTTTAAGTAACAAGGAGACCCAGTACTTC.

This clone was seen a few times. This sequence joins TRBV28 and TRBJ2-4; a weak D match, TRBD2 (6 bases). V lost 5 bases and J lost 3, with 17 bases in between. Per germline, CDR1 MDHEN and CDR2 SYDVKM. This CDR3 region has 16 residues. The CDR3 here is CASSPGSLRDKNIQYF. The CDR3 DNA follows: TGTGCCAGCAGTCCCGGGAGTCTGAGGGACAAAAACATTCAGTACTTC. The full variable domain, completed using reference TRBV28 and TRBJ2-4, is DVKVTQSSRYLVKRTGEKVFLECVQDMDHENMFWYRQDPGLGLRLIYFSYDVKMKEKGDIPEGYSVSREKKERFSLILESASTNQTSMYLCASSPGSLRDKNIQYFGAGTRLSVL.

This clone occurred a few times. The J gene is TRBJ2-6, the V gene TRBV19; D not certain. CDR3 length: 13 residues. Germline V CDR1 and CDR2: LNHDA, SQIVND (reference sequence). Trimming left V 5 bases short and J 2 bases short, with 4 bases between. CDR3 amino acids: CASSPTGANVLTF. CDR3 sequence (DNA): TGTGCCAGTAGTCCCACTGGGGCCAACGTCCTGACTTTC.

A few counts support this clone. The V and J genes are TRBV5-6 and TRBJ1-5; D remains ambiguous. Trimming took off 4 bases at V and 6 bases at J, with 11 bases between the two ends. The CDR3 sequence is 13 residues long. The germline V gene has CDR1 SGHDT and CDR2 YYEEEE. This CDR3 reads CASSGSGGQPQHF. The CDR3 DNA is TGTGCCAGCAGCGGTTCAGGAGGTCAGCCCCAGCATTTT.

This chain uses TRBV10-3 with TRBJ2-5, with D perhaps matching TRBD1 (7 bases). V gave up 4 bases and J gave up 2 bases, with 14 bases separating them. In germline, CDR1 is ENHRY, CDR2 SYGVKD. The CDR3 has 15 residues. CDR3 loop: CAISGGRGRQETQYF. The CDR3 nucleotides are TGTGCCATCAGTGGTGGCAGGGGGAGGCAAGAGACCCAGTACTTC.

This clone has only a few counts. V is TRBV5-8 and J is TRBJ1-2; D gene uncertain. The V gene lost 5 bases and the J gene lost 0 bases, with 8 bases spanning the gap. From germline, CDR1 is SGHTS and CDR2 YDEGEE. The CDR3 is 13 residues long. For the CDR3, the DNA is TGTGCCAGCAGTAGGGTGCCTAACTATGGCTACACCTTC. Encoded protein: CASSRVPNYGYTF. Complete variable domain (other parts from reference TRBV5-8 and TRBJ1-2): EAGVTQSPTHLIKTRGQQATLRCSPISGHTSVYWYQQALGLGLQFLLWYDEGEERNRGNFPPRFSGRQFPNYSSELNVNALELEDSALYLCASSRVPNYGYTFGSGTRLTVV.

The chain uses TRBV5-4 and TRBJ2-3; 7 bases fit TRBD1. CDR1 SGHNT and CDR2 YYREEE come from the germline V gene (reference sequence). There are 17 residues in the CDR3. V was clipped by 0 bases and J by 2 bases; unmatched bases: 9. The CDR3 spells CASSLGRQGHNTDTQYF. CDR3 coding DNA: TGTGCCAGCAGCTTGGGACGACAGGGCCATAACACAGATACGCAGTATTTT.

The V call is TRBV4-2, the J call TRBJ1-2; D gene ambiguous. CDR3 size: 14 residues. Germline V CDR1 and CDR2: LGHNA, YNFKEQ. V was trimmed by 0 bases and J by 5 bases, leaving 10 bases between them. The DNA of the CDR3 is TGTGCCAGCAGCCAAGACGTAGGGCTGTATGGCTACACCTTC. Translation gives CASSQDVGLYGYTF.

CDR3 coding DNA: TGCAGCGCCGGACTTAGACAGGGAACTTATCAAGAGACCCAGTACTTC. Translated, it gives CSAGLRQGTYQETQYF. The rearrangement joins TRBV29-1 to TRBJ2-5; 7 bases are shared with TRBD1. The CDR3 runs 16 residues. Trimming cost V 7 bases and J 2 bases; bases outside gene matches: 16. CDR1 and CDR2 (germline): SQVTM, ANQGSEA.

This chain joins TRBV30 and TRBJ2-1; D is perhaps TRBD2 (5 bases). V lost 2 bases to trimming and J lost 7 bases, with 12 bases between them. Germline-derived CDR1 and CDR2 are GTSNPN and SVGIG (reference sequence). The CDR3 sequence is 13 residues long. The CDR3 bases are TGTGCCTGGAGTTCGGGGATAACTAATGAGCAGTTCTTC. Amino acids: CAWSSGITNEQFF.

The rearrangement links TRBV6-5 to TRBJ2-1; D may be TRBD2 (6 bases). The length of the CDR3 is 13 residues. CDR1 and CDR2 from the germline V gene are MNHEY and SVGAGI. Between the trimmed V and J ends, which lost 5 bases and 6 bases, there was a span of 11 bases. Written as DNA, the CDR3 is TGTGCCAGCAGTGGGGGACTTACCAATGAGCAGTTCTTC. It encodes CASSGGLTNEQFF.

This sequence joins TRBV2 and TRBJ2-5; 7 nucleotides line up with TRBD1. The CDR3 has 14 amino acids. CDR1 is SNHLY and CDR2 is FYNNEI in the germline V gene. V trimming: 8 bases; J trimming: 1 base; junction bases outside the gene matches: 7. DNA for the CDR3: TGTGCCAGCGTCGAGTACAGGGGCCAAGAGACCCAGTACTTC. Encoded protein: CASVEYRGQETQYF.

The chain couples TRBV7-2 to TRBJ2-5, with D perhaps TRBD2 (6 bases). The CDR3 contains 13 residues. V dropped 5 bases and J dropped 3 bases, with 10 bases sitting between them. CDR1 is SGHTA, CDR2 FQGNSA, per germline. The chain's CDR3 is CASSLRLEETQYF. In DNA, the CDR3 is TGTGCCAGCAGCCTAAGACTAGAAGAGACCCAGTACTTC.

The V call is TRBV7-2, the J call TRBJ2-7, with D maybe TRBD2 (5 bases). Per germline, CDR1 SGHTA and CDR2 FQGNSA. Between the trimmed V and J ends, which lost 5 bases and 9 bases, there was a span of 14 bases. The CDR3 contains 12 residues. Here the CDR3 reads CASSLLPGVQYF. CDR3 DNA sequence: TGTGCCAGCAGCCTCCTGCCCGGGGTGCAGTACTTC.

V and J are TRBV7-2 and TRBJ2-5; perhaps TRBD1 as D (5 bases). V shed 1 base and J shed 0 bases, with 9 bases lying between them. Germline V lookup: CDR1 SGHTA, CDR2 FQGNSA. The CDR3 is 15 residues long. CDR3 DNA sequence: TGTGCCAGCAGCTTAGGACAGACGTACCAAGAGACCCAGTACTTC. This codes for CASSLGQTYQETQYF.

The CDR3 DNA sequence: TGTGCCAGCAGGTCAGGGACTAGCGGAAAAGATACGCAGTATTTT. Protein: CASRSGTSGKDTQYF. The chain is built from TRBV6-5 and TRBJ2-3; TRBD2 agrees at 11 bases. There are 15 residues in the CDR3. V was clipped by 6 bases and J by 5 bases; unmatched bases: 7. Per the germline V gene, CDR1 is MNHEY and CDR2 is SVGAGI.

The chain combines TRBV30 with TRBJ2-7; D might be TRBD1 (6 bases). CDR1 and CDR2 (germline): GTSNPN, SVGIG (reference sequence). V was pared by 6 bases and J by 3 bases, with 9 bases between. The CDR3 length is 11 residues. The CDR3 DNA sequence: TGTGCCTGCGGACAGCACTACGAGCAGTACTTC. This sequence encodes CACGQHYEQYF.

There are a few counts of this clone. The chain combines TRBV5-1 with TRBJ2-3; the D gene is possibly TRBD2 (5 bases). V dropped 3 bases and J dropped 2 bases, with 7 bases sitting between them. This CDR3 spans 13 amino acids. CDR1 is SGHRS, CDR2 YFSETQ, per germline. The CDR3 reads CASSSRVTDTQYF. In DNA, the CDR3 is TGCGCCAGCAGCTCGCGGGTCACAGATACGCAGTATTTT. The variable domain in full, with the rest retrieved from reference TRBV5-1 and TRBJ2-3, is KAGVTQTPRYLIKTRGQQVTLSCSPISGHRSVSWYQQTPGQGLQFLFEYFSETQRNKGNFPGRFSGRQFSNSRSEMNVSTLELGDSALYLCASSSRVTDTQYFGPGTRLTVL.

The V gene is TRBV7-9, the J gene TRBJ2-2; no definite D call. The V end was cut by 5 bases, the J end by 6 bases, with 7 bases between. The CDR3 consists of 12 residues. CDR1 SEHNR and CDR2 FQNEAQ come from the germline V gene (reference sequence). This CDR3 is CASSILAGELFF. Here the CDR3 DNA reads TGTGCCAGCAGCATCCTAGCCGGGGAGCTGTTTTTT.

There are a few counts of this clone. The chain uses TRBV6-1 and TRBJ2-3, with D hard to call. CDR1 is MNHNS, CDR2 SASEGT, per germline. The CDR3 is 15 residues long. With 2 bases removed from V and 2 bases from J, the gap between germline ends came to 11 bases. The CDR3 bases are TGTGCCAGCAGTGAACACAGACCTGACACAGATACGCAGTATTTT. This encodes CASSEHRPDTDTQYF.

A few counts support this clone. The J gene is TRBJ1-2, the V gene TRBV6-6; TRBD1 matches at 7 bases. Germline V CDR1 and CDR2: MNHNY, SVGAGI (reference sequence). This CDR3 region has 16 residues. J was trimmed by 3 bases and V by 7 bases; bases with no gene match: 14. The CDR3 region has the DNA TGTGCCAGCACCCCCCGGGGGACAGAGTCGTACTATGGCTACACCTTC. Its protein product is CASTPRGTESYYGYTF.

With regard to this clone: Other nucleotide sequences in the sample specify the same CDR3. V and J are TRBV29-1 and TRBJ2-7; 10 positions agree with TRBD1. This CDR3 is 14 amino acids long. V lost 6 bases, J lost 3 bases, and 8 bases stayed unmatched. CDR1 and CDR2 (germline): SQVTM, ANQGSEA. CDR3 nucleotide sequence: TGCAGCGTGAAGGGACAGGGGCTCTACTACGAGCAGTACTTC. Amino acids: CSVKGQGLYYEQYF.